This T cell receptor beta chain comes out of a study of stem cell transplantation in POMP-related autoinflammatory disease. About the research overall: Before transplant: CD4+ naive skewing, low CD8+ proportions, reduced cytokine secretion. General observations from the study: Unique TRB V-J gene pairings were limited in number in patients with PRAID. Across all analyzed T-cell subsets, patients with PRAID tended toward reduced diversity and increased clonality.

Generated by immunoSEQ multiplex PCR, the TCRdb table keeps only in-frame clones and is missing some. Of tens of thousands of clones listed, approximately 90% were seen once; the top ten hold 0.5% to 0.75%. This CDR3 spans 13 amino acids. Notes on this clone: What it recognizes is unknown.

The chain couples TRBV21-1 to TRBJ2-7; the table's D call of TRBD1 was not tested on the DNA. TRBV21-1 represents a pseudogene. The sequencing here drew on CD4+ T cells from PBMCs, taken after stem cell transplantation. The sequence was obtained from a human patient with POMP-related autoinflammation and immune dysregulation (PRAID). Some T cells here may be from the graft donor. The CDR3 nucleotides are TGTGCCAGCGACAGGGGCTCCTTCTACGAGCAGTACTTC. Amino acids: CASDRGSFYEQYF.